These T cell receptor beta chains were read from a single sample in a study of blood T cell repertoires in COVID-19. Clones were read by immunoSEQ multiplex PCR, and TCRdb kept only the in-frame ones, dropping some. The data show 250,000 to 350,000 clones, with roughly 84% seen just once and 1.4% to 1.5% held by the top ten. The sequenced material came from peripheral blood. The source is a human donor with COVID-19, enrolled during active disease. The donor label of this sample is uncertain. The CDR3 runs from the conserved cysteine through the conserved F or W. A D gene is named only where the DNA matches it firmly. Only some rows state a clone size, as once, few, many or a class for expanded clones.

v_call	d_call	clone_size	j_call	cdr3_aa	cdr3_nt
TRBV27	TRBD2	.	TRBJ2-1	CASSSSDAGLYNEQFF	TGTGCCAGCAGTTCCTCCGATGCGGGACTATACAATGAGCAGTTCTTC
TRBV4-2	.	.	TRBJ2-1	CASSQERASHEQFF	TGTGCCAGCAGCCAAGAGCGCGCCTCCCATGAGCAGTTCTTC
TRBV19	.	once	TRBJ2-5	CASFSKGETQYF	TGTGCCAGCTTTAGCAAAGGAGAGACCCAGTACTTC
TRBV6-2/TRBV6-3	.	few	TRBJ1-1	CASSSGRGYEAFF	TGTGCCAGCAGTTCAGGCAGGGGTTATGAAGCTTTCTTT
TRBV27	TRBD1	.	TRBJ2-1	CASGKRTGGPFGQFF	TGTGCCAGCGGCAAACGGACAGGGGGCCCATTCGGGCAGTTCTTC
TRBV28	.	.	TRBJ1-2	CASSLSRGARGRHTF	TGTGCCAGCAGTTTATCGCGCGGGGCGAGGGGCAGGCACACCTTC
TRBV19	.	.	TRBJ2-7	CASSVGMVPSYEQYF	TGTGCCAGTAGTGTTGGCATGGTGCCTTCCTACGAGCAGTACTTC
TRBV2	TRBD2	.	TRBJ2-7	CASSPTTGGAGGSYEQYF	TGTGCCAGCAGTCCAACGACAGGAGGGGCGGGAGGGTCCTACGAGCAGTACTTC
TRBV28	TRBD2	.	TRBJ2-1	CASRAGGLAYNEQFF	TGTGCCAGCAGGGCCGGGGGACTAGCGTACAATGAGCAGTTCTTC
TRBV7-2	TRBD1	.	TRBJ1-4	CASSLAGQGSEKLFF	TGTGCCAGCAGCTTAGCGGGACAGGGGAGTGAAAAACTGTTTTTT
TRBV5-6	.	.	TRBJ1-1	CASSFDIAGMNTEAFF	TGTGCCAGCAGCTTCGATATAGCGGGGATGAACACTGAAGCTTTCTTT
TRBV7-9	.	.	TRBJ2-7	CASSLGPGYVDEQYF	TGTGCCAGCAGCTTAGGCCCGGGTTACGTCGACGAGCAGTACTTC
TRBV6-5	.	.	TRBJ1-6	CASSYSTRGNSPLHF	TGTGCCAGCAGTTACTCGACCCGGGGTAATTCACCCCTCCACTTT
TRBV18	TRBD1	.	TRBJ2-7	CASSPYRTGGYEQYF	TGTGCCAGCTCACCATACCGGACAGGGGGCTACGAGCAGTACTTC
TRBV11-3	TRBD1	once	TRBJ2-5	CASSPGQGHEETQYF	TGTGCCAGCAGCCCAGGACAGGGTCATGAGGAGACCCAGTACTTC
TRBV5-4	TRBD1	.	TRBJ1-6	CASRAGTGRNSPLHF	TGTGCCAGCAGGGCGGGGACAGGGAGAAATTCACCCCTCCACTTT
TRBV29-1	.	.	TRBJ2-1	CSVGGGGSTGFF	TGCAGCGTCGGTGGGGGCGGGAGCACCGGGTTCTTC
TRBV5-4	TRBD2	.	TRBJ2-1	CASSLVLAGGPGNEQFF	TGTGCCAGCAGCTTGGTCCTAGCGGGAGGGCCTGGGAATGAGCAGTTCTTC
TRBV12-3/TRBV12-4	.	few	TRBJ1-4	CASSVTGNEKLFF	TGTGCCAGCAGTGTGACGGGGAATGAAAAACTGTTTTTT
TRBV4-3	.	.	TRBJ2-1	CASSQVGSDYNEQFF	TGCGCCAGCAGCCAAGTTGGAAGCGATTACAATGAGCAGTTCTTC
TRBV2	.	.	TRBJ1-1	CASSLFWELNTEAFF	TGTGCCAGCAGTCTATTCTGGGAGTTGAACACTGAAGCTTTCTTT
TRBV9	TRBD2	.	TRBJ2-3	CASSGSRLAGYTDTQYF	TGTGCCAGCAGCGGTTCCCGACTAGCGGGATACACAGATACGCAGTATTTT
TRBV30	TRBD1	once	TRBJ1-2	CAWRQLGTVYGYTF	TGTGCCTGGCGCCAACTAGGGACAGTCTATGGCTACACCTTC
TRBV9	.	.	TRBJ1-3	CASSDEWGQVGNTIYF	TGTGCCAGCAGCGACGAATGGGGGCAGGTGGGAAACACCATATATTTT
TRBV18	.	.	TRBJ2-2	CASSRSGDSGELFF	TGTGCCAGCTCACGATCGGGAGATTCCGGGGAGCTGTTTTTT
TRBV29-1	.	.	TRBJ1-1	CSAAPGNTEAFF	TGCAGCGCCGCCCCAGGGAACACTGAAGCTTTCTTT
TRBV19	.	.	TRBJ1-4	CASSFGATNEKLFF	TGTGCCAGTAGTTTCGGGGCAACTAATGAAAAACTGTTTTTT
TRBV7-2	.	.	TRBJ2-3	CASSTFGVTDTQYF	TGTGCCAGCAGCACGTTCGGGGTCACAGATACGCAGTATTTT
TRBV4-3	.	.	TRBJ1-2	CASSQVGTGYGYTF	TGCGCCAGCAGCCAAGTAGGAACGGGGTATGGCTACACCTTC
TRBV28	TRBD2	.	TRBJ2-7	CASSLRGGPYSGRFYEQYF	TGTGCCAGCAGTTTAAGGGGGGGGCCCTACAGCGGGAGGTTCTACGAGCAGTACTTC
TRBV6-1	.	.	TRBJ2-2	CASSARQEELFF	TGTGCCAGCAGTGCCCGACAGGAGGAGCTGTTTTTT
TRBV5-1	.	.	TRBJ1-1	CASSLGRNTEAFF	TGCGCCAGCAGCTTGGGCAGGAACACTGAAGCTTTCTTT
TRBV9	TRBD1	few	TRBJ2-5	CASSVATGGTETQYF	TGTGCCAGCAGCGTAGCTACAGGGGGGACGGAGACCCAGTACTTC
TRBV7-2	.	.	TRBJ2-3	CASSFSGSTDTQYF	TGTGCCAGCAGCTTCTCAGGGAGCACAGATACGCAGTATTTT
TRBV9	TRBD1	.	TRBJ2-1	CASQGAQSYNEQFF	TGTGCCAGCCAGGGGGCGCAATCCTACAATGAGCAGTTCTTC
TRBV3-1/TRBV3-2	TRBD1	.	TRBJ2-7	CASSHRDRGLSYEQYF	TGTGCCAGCAGCCACCGGGACAGGGGATTATCCTACGAGCAGTACTTC
TRBV5-1	TRBD2	.	TRBJ2-7	CASSAGLAGGSEQYF	TGCGCCAGCAGCGCCGGACTAGCGGGAGGGAGCGAGCAGTACTTC
TRBV5-1	.	once	TRBJ1-2	CASSVGQNYGYTF	TGCGCCAGCAGTGTGGGGCAAAACTATGGCTACACCTTC
TRBV19	TRBD2	.	TRBJ2-1	CASSITGRAGGEQFF	TGTGCCAGTAGTATAACCGGGAGGGCGGGAGGTGAGCAGTTCTTC
TRBV9	.	.	TRBJ2-7	CASSRDSLKEQYF	TGTGCCAGCAGCCGTGACAGCCTAAAGGAGCAGTACTTC
TRBV30	.	.	TRBJ1-1	CAWSGTSGKTEAFF	TGTGCCTGGAGCGGTACATCGGGGAAGACTGAAGCTTTCTTT
TRBV5-1	TRBD1	.	TRBJ1-6	CASSFGQGFTYNSPLHF	TGCGCCAGCAGCTTCGGACAGGGATTTACCTATAATTCACCCCTCCACTTT
TRBV3-1/TRBV3-2	.	.	TRBJ1-2	CASSSGNYGYTF	TGTGCCAGCAGCTCAGGCAACTATGGCTACACCTTC
TRBV5-1	TRBD1	once	TRBJ1-4	CASSLVQGDNEKLFF	TGCGCCAGCAGCTTGGTACAGGGGGATAATGAAAAACTGTTTTTT
TRBV29-1	.	few	TRBJ2-3	CSVPRGSGTDTQYF	TGCAGCGTTCCGCGCGGTTCAGGGACAGATACGCAGTATTTT
TRBV9	TRBD2	.	TRBJ2-3	CASSIPGLAGMSSSTDTQYF	TGTGCCAGCAGCATTCCGGGACTAGCGGGAATGAGCTCTAGCACAGATACGCAGTATTTT
TRBV7-3	.	.	TRBJ1-4	CASSLVGGANEKLFF	TGTGCCAGCAGCTTAGTAGGGGGGGCTAATGAAAAACTGTTTTTT
TRBV11-3	.	.	TRBJ2-2	CASSLGGARGANTGELFF	TGTGCCAGCAGCTTAGGGGGTGCGCGCGGGGCGAACACCGGGGAGCTGTTTTTT
TRBV2	.	.	TRBJ1-5	CASSVRESGLLGGHF	TGTGCCAGCAGCGTTAGGGAGTCGGGGCTCCTCGGGGGGCATTTT
TRBV7-9	TRBD2	.	TRBJ2-2	CASSASGRGTGELFF	TGTGCCAGCAGCGCCAGCGGGAGGGGTACCGGGGAGCTGTTTTTT
TRBV28	.	many	TRBJ2-2	CASRRTRNTGELFF	TGTGCCAGCAGGCGGACAAGGAACACCGGGGAGCTGTTTTTT
TRBV7-2	.	few	TRBJ1-1	CASSLAGLSTEAFF	TGTGCCAGCAGCTTAGCCGGTCTGAGTACTGAAGCTTTCTTT
TRBV10-2	.	.	TRBJ1-4	CASRGRDEKLFF	TGCGCCAGCAGAGGCAGGGATGAAAAACTGTTTTTT
TRBV6-1	.	.	TRBJ1-2	CASSEDPQARLNTF	TGTGCCAGCAGTGAAGACCCGCAGGCCCGTCTTAACACCTTC
TRBV5-1	TRBD1	.	TRBJ1-2	CASSFNDRAYGYTF	TGCGCCAGCAGCTTCAATGACAGGGCCTATGGCTACACCTTC
TRBV6-5	.	.	TRBJ2-7	CASSPGQGIYEQYF	TGTGCCAGCAGTCCCGGGCAGGGTATCTACGAGCAGTACTTC
TRBV5-6	TRBD2	few	TRBJ2-3	CASSLVGLGPPTDTQYF	TGTGCCAGCAGCTTGGTGGGACTAGGCCCTCCCACAGATACGCAGTATTTT
TRBV6-6	TRBD1	.	TRBJ1-3	CAITPGGTGNTIYF	TGTGCCATTACTCCAGGGGGAACTGGAAACACCATATATTTT
TRBV7-2	TRBD1	once	TRBJ2-6	CASRPGTARTSGANVLTF	TGTGCCAGCAGACCCGGGACAGCCAGAACTTCTGGGGCCAACGTCCTGACTTTC